This is a list of T cell receptor beta chains from one sample in a study of tissue T cells after allogeneic stem cell transplantation. The repertoire was sequenced with immunoSEQ multiplex PCR; TCRdb's copy has only in-frame clones and lacks some. The sample lists 26,000 or so clones, around 90% occurring once. The source material was blood, sampled before transplantation. Source of these receptors: a male donor at least 60 years old who later had graft-versus-host disease after an allogeneic stem cell transplant. Each CDR3 is given with its conserved first and last residue. A D gene is named only where the DNA matches it firmly. Where a row states a size, it is once, few, many or the class of an expanded clone; other rows omit it.

clone_size: .; v_call: TRBV21-1; j_call: TRBJ1-5; d_call: .; cdr3_aa: CASSKGNSNQPQHF; cdr3_nt: TGTGCCAGCAGCAAAGGAAATAGCAATCAGCCCCAGCATTTT
clone_size: .; v_call: TRBV11-2; j_call: TRBJ2-2; d_call: .; cdr3_aa: CASSVGQTGELFF; cdr3_nt: TGTGCCAGCAGCGTAGGGCAGACCGGGGAGCTGTTTTTT
clone_size: few; v_call: TRBV27; j_call: TRBJ2-7; d_call: .; cdr3_aa: CASIPTAGDEQYF; cdr3_nt: TGTGCCAGCATTCCCACCGCTGGGGACGAGCAGTACTTC
clone_size: .; v_call: TRBV6-4; j_call: TRBJ1-6; d_call: .; cdr3_aa: CASSGKANSPLHF; cdr3_nt: TGTGCCAGCAGTGGCAAGGCCAATTCACCCCTCCACTTT
clone_size: few; v_call: TRBV6-2/TRBV6-3; j_call: TRBJ1-3; d_call: .; cdr3_aa: CASSLISGNTIYF; cdr3_nt: TGTGCCAGCAGTTTAATCTCTGGAAACACCATATATTTT
clone_size: once; v_call: TRBV5-1; j_call: TRBJ2-7; d_call: .; cdr3_aa: CASSAEDSAPYEQYF; cdr3_nt: TGCGCCAGCAGCGCAGAAGACAGCGCGCCCTACGAGCAGTACTTC
clone_size: few; v_call: TRBV7-9; j_call: TRBJ1-5; d_call: .; cdr3_aa: CASSLGQHSNQPQHF; cdr3_nt: TGTGCCAGCAGCTTAGGTCAGCATAGCAATCAGCCCCAGCATTTT
clone_size: .; v_call: TRBV6-1; j_call: TRBJ1-6; d_call: .; cdr3_aa: CASSEGGIGAYSPLHF; cdr3_nt: TGTGCCAGCAGTGAAGGAGGGATCGGGGCGTATTCACCCCTCCACTTT
clone_size: .; v_call: TRBV5-1; j_call: TRBJ1-1; d_call: .; cdr3_aa: CASSLAEATEAFF; cdr3_nt: TGCGCCAGCAGCTTGGCGGAAGCCACTGAAGCTTTCTTT
clone_size: .; v_call: TRBV5-4; j_call: TRBJ1-6; d_call: TRBD1; cdr3_aa: CASSLGDRVESPLHF; cdr3_nt: TGTGCCAGCAGCTTGGGCGACAGGGTCGAATCACCCCTCCACTTT
clone_size: .; v_call: TRBV19; j_call: TRBJ1-1; d_call: .; cdr3_aa: CASTQSSMNTEAFF; cdr3_nt: TGTGCCAGTACCCAGAGCAGTATGAACACTGAAGCTTTCTTT
clone_size: .; v_call: TRBV5-1; j_call: TRBJ2-2; d_call: .; cdr3_aa: CASSLVPGSNTGELFF; cdr3_nt: TGCGCCAGCAGCTTGGTTCCCGGGAGCAACACCGGGGAGCTGTTTTTT
clone_size: once; v_call: TRBV7-6; j_call: TRBJ2-2; d_call: TRBD1; cdr3_aa: CASTGAGGIANTGELFF; cdr3_nt: TGTGCCAGCACCGGAGCAGGGGGAATCGCGAACACCGGGGAGCTGTTTTTT
clone_size: .; v_call: TRBV24-1; j_call: TRBJ1-1; d_call: TRBD1; cdr3_aa: CATEQGGEAFF; cdr3_nt: TGTGCCACCGAACAGGGGGGTGAAGCTTTCTTT
clone_size: once; v_call: TRBV24-1; j_call: TRBJ2-2; d_call: TRBD1; cdr3_aa: CATSDSGTGISGELFF; cdr3_nt: TGTGCCACCAGTGATTCCGGGACAGGGATATCAGGGGAGCTGTTTTTT
clone_size: .; v_call: TRBV19; j_call: TRBJ1-1; d_call: .; cdr3_aa: CASREGDHMNTEAFF; cdr3_nt: TGTGCCAGCCGGGAGGGGGACCACATGAACACTGAAGCTTTCTTT
clone_size: .; v_call: TRBV18; j_call: TRBJ2-1; d_call: TRBD2; cdr3_aa: CASSKSSGTTYNEQFF; cdr3_nt: TGTGCCAGCTCAAAGTCTAGCGGGACCACCTACAATGAGCAGTTCTTC
clone_size: .; v_call: TRBV6-2/TRBV6-3; j_call: TRBJ2-7; d_call: TRBD2; cdr3_aa: CASSFVPSGSSREEQYF; cdr3_nt: TGTGCCAGCAGTTTCGTCCCTAGCGGGAGTTCACGGGAAGAGCAGTACTTC
clone_size: .; v_call: TRBV20-1; j_call: TRBJ1-2; d_call: TRBD1; cdr3_aa: CSASPGGNGYTF; cdr3_nt: TGCAGTGCTAGTCCAGGGGGTAATGGCTACACCTTC
clone_size: .; v_call: TRBV11-2; j_call: TRBJ2-5; d_call: .; cdr3_aa: CASSLAWHQETQYF; cdr3_nt: TGTGCCAGCAGCTTAGCTTGGCACCAAGAGACCCAGTACTTC
clone_size: .; v_call: TRBV7-8; j_call: TRBJ2-7; d_call: TRBD2; cdr3_aa: CASSLAIGLAAESYEQYF; cdr3_nt: TGTGCCAGCAGCTTAGCGATCGGACTAGCGGCGGAGTCCTACGAGCAGTACTTC
clone_size: .; v_call: TRBV15; j_call: TRBJ2-5; d_call: .; cdr3_aa: CATSRQVGETQYF; cdr3_nt: TGTGCCACCAGCAGACAAGTGGGAGAGACCCAGTACTTC
clone_size: .; v_call: TRBV7-9; j_call: TRBJ1-5; d_call: .; cdr3_aa: CASSPGGRETQHF; cdr3_nt: TGTGCCAGCAGCCCTGGAGGGCGTGAAACCCAGCATTTT
clone_size: .; v_call: TRBV7-2; j_call: TRBJ1-1; d_call: TRBD1; cdr3_aa: CASSLTGGRNTEAFF; cdr3_nt: TGTGCCAGCAGTTTAACAGGGGGGCGGAACACTGAAGCTTTCTTT
clone_size: .; v_call: TRBV28; j_call: TRBJ2-1; d_call: .; cdr3_aa: CASSLGGISSYNEQFF; cdr3_nt: TGTGCCAGCAGTTTAGGGGGCATCAGCTCCTACAATGAGCAGTTCTTC
clone_size: .; v_call: TRBV7-2; j_call: TRBJ2-7; d_call: .; cdr3_aa: CASSVSYEQYF; cdr3_nt: TGTGCCAGCAGCGTCTCCTACGAGCAGTACTTC